The 6 T cell receptor beta chains listed next were all sequenced from one sample in a study of preoperative IRX-2 immunotherapy in early breast cancer (dated by TCRdb to about 2019). Libraries were constructed by the immunoSEQ multiplex PCR assay. TCRdb holds this immuneACCESS table with in-frame rearrangements only. Some clones are missing; in checked studies, unresolved V genes explain under half, and the rest has no known cause. The sample profile shows roughly 30,000 clones; approximately 83% of them were found once. About 3.3% of the sample is taken by the ten largest. Reading the label with the study, this specimen's treatment or condition is: preoperative locoregional IRX-2 cytokine immunotherapy. This material was collected from a patient treated with IRX-2 immunotherapy. The receptors were sampled from a human donor with breast cancer.

The chain recombines TRBV19 with TRBJ1-1, with 7 nucleotides matching TRBD1. Trimming cost V 4 bases and J 0 bases; bases outside gene matches: 8. There are 16 residues in the CDR3. Germline V gene data show CDR1 as LNHDA and CDR2 as SQIVND (reference sequence). The CDR3 nucleotides read TGTGCCAGTAGTAACCCCCAGGGGGGGTTGAACACTGAAGCTTTCTTT. Translated: CASSNPQGGLNTEAFF. Drawing the rest from reference TRBV19 and TRBJ1-1, the complete variable domain is DGGITQSPKYLFRKEGQNVTLSCEQNLNHDAMYWYRQDPGQGLRLIYYSQIVNDFQKGDIAEGYSVSREKKESFPLTVTSAQKNPTAFYLCASSNPQGGLNTEAFFGQGTRLTVV.

This clone was picked up a small number of times. The chain couples TRBV6-8 to TRBJ2-1, with D tentatively TRBD2 (7 bases). Germline values: CDR1 MNHGY, CDR2 SAAAGT. The CDR3 covers 15 residues. With 4 bases removed from V and 3 bases from J, the gap between germline ends came to 13 bases. In DNA form, the CDR3 reads TGTGCCAGCAGTTTCAGCGGGGACATCTACAATGAGCAGTTCTTC. It is translated as CASSFSGDIYNEQFF.

J is TRBJ1-4 and V is TRBV6-8; a weak D match, TRBD1 (6 bases). Trimming cost V 6 bases and J 6 bases, with 14 bases left between them. This CDR3 has 14 residues. Looked up from germline, CDR1 is MNHGY and CDR2 is SAAAGT. CDR3 in DNA: TGTGCCAGCAGAACCATACAGGGTTATGAAAAACTGTTTTTT. Its protein is CASRTIQGYEKLFF.

This chain uses TRBV6-4 with TRBJ2-2; D may match TRBD1 or TRBD2 (5 bases each). Trimming left V 5 bases short and J 4 bases short, with 11 bases between. Germline assignment: CDR1 MRHNA and CDR2 SNTAGT. The CDR3 consists of 14 residues. The CDR3 is CASSYGAFTGELFF. CDR3 DNA sequence: TGTGCCAGCAGTTACGGGGCCTTCACCGGGGAGCTGTTTTTT.

Here the CDR3 reads CASTKQVVDGYTF. The CDR3 bases are TGTGCCAGCACCAAACAGGTAGTCGATGGCTACACCTTC. The J gene is TRBJ1-2, the V gene TRBV6-8; a possible D gene is TRBD1 (5 bases). The CDR3 length is 13 residues. Trimming took 7 bases from V and 6 from J, leaving 15 bases between them. Germline V lookup: CDR1 MNHGY, CDR2 SAAAGT.

V is TRBV6-8 and J is TRBJ1-4, with D perhaps TRBD1 (6 bases). The CDR3 sequence is 13 residues long. CDR1 is MNHGY and CDR2 is SAAAGT in the germline V gene. Trimming stripped 10 bases from V and 5 bases from J, with 14 bases between. The CDR3: CATRDTGNEKLFF. In nucleotides, the CDR3 is TGTGCCACCCGGGACACGGGGAATGAAAAACTGTTTTTT.